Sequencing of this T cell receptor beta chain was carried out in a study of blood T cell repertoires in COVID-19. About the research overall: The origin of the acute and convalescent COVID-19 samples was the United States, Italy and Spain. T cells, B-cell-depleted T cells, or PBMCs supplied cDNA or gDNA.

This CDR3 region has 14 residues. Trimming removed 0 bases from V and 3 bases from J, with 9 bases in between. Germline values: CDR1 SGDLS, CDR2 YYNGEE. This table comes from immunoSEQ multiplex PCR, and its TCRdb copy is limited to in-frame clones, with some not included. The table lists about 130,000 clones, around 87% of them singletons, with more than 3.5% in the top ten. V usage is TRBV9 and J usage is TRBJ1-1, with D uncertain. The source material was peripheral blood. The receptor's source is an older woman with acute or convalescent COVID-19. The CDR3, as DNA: TGTGCCAGCAGCGTAGGAGTCGTGGACACTGAAGCTTTCTTT. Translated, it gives CASSVGVVDTEAFF.